In this sample, the clone carrying this T cell receptor (beta chain) turned up a few times. Its antigen is still unknown. All of the isolated RNA was reverse transcribed, so expressed TCRB transcripts were sequenced. Measured with immunoSEQ multiplex PCR; TCRdb has only the in-frame clones, and not every one. The data hold around 200,000 clones, with around 13% observed a single time. These data come from a study of beta chain features in type 1 diabetes. Overall study results and limits: VDJ junctions from type 1 diabetes patients carried fewer insertions and larger deletions. Over-representation of high TCR-expressing cells was a possible consequence of cDNA sequencing. The study found moderately but significantly shorter TCRB CDR3s in all four CD4+ subsets of Type 1 diabetes patients.

The CDR3 length is 14 residues. CDR1 SEHNR and CDR2 FQNEAQ come from the germline V gene (reference sequence). The V and J ends lost 5 bases and 6 bases respectively, with 14 bases between them. CD4+ naive, central memory, regulatory and stem cell-like memory cells were sorted via CD45RO/CCR7/CD25/CD127/CD95/CD27. The chain carries TRBV7-9 and TRBJ2-1, with a possible D match to TRBD1 (6 bases). Sequenced input: central memory CD4+ T cells from blood. The source is a woman between 18 and 29 years old in good health. CDR3 amino acids: CASSPGDTTNEQFF. CDR3 coding DNA: TGTGCCAGCAGCCCCGGGGACACGACCAATGAGCAGTTCTTC.